The 26 T cell receptor beta chains below were found in one sample sequenced in a study of blood T cells in healthy people across ages. Alongside a J-beta primer mix, a sample-barcoded 5' primer served in a second PCR lasting about 7 to 12 cycles. Each CDR3 protein gets one entry after TCRdb re-called the 5' RACE reads with MiXCR. The sample lists some 1.5 million distinct CDR3 sequences, 28% occurring once. The sequenced sample was blood. The receptors here all came from a woman under 40 in good health.

This clonotype showed up just a few times. This chain connects TRBV11-2 to TRBJ2-1; D remains unclear. The J call is in doubt because the DNA end fits TRBJ2-7 better. CDR3 length: 11 residues. CDR1 and CDR2 (germline): SGHAT, FQNNGV. The CDR3 coding sequence is TGTGCCACCGGGTCTATTAATGAGCAGTACTTC. It is translated as CATGSINEQYF.

This clonotype came up many times. The chain joins TRBV19 to TRBJ2-7; D may be TRBD1 or TRBD2 (5 bases each). Germline V lookup: CDR1 LNHDA, CDR2 SQIVND (reference sequence). The CDR3 totals 11 residues. Trimming pared 10 bases from V and 4 bases from J, leaving 11 bases between. CDR3 region: CATQRGYEQYF. In DNA, the CDR3 is TGTGCCACTCAGAGGGGTTACGAGCAGTACTTC.

This clonotype was detected ten times or more. The rearrangement uses TRBV29-1 and TRBJ2-1; D is unresolved. Germline V gene data show CDR1 as SQVTM and CDR2 as ANQGSEA. This CDR3 contains 12 residues. V was shortened by 1 base and J by 10 bases, with 11 bases between the two germline ends. The CDR3 loop is CSVEAHPHEQFF. DNA of the CDR3: TGCAGCGTTGAAGCCCACCCTCACGAGCAGTTCTTC.

V and J are TRBV3-1 and TRBJ2-2, with D perhaps TRBD1 (5 bases). Germline lookup yields CDR1 LGHDT and CDR2 YNNKEL (reference sequence). The length of the CDR3 is 17 residues. V was pared by 0 bases and J by 4 bases, with 15 bases between. The CDR3 sequence is CASSQDDRGVRTGELFF. As DNA, the CDR3 is TGTGCCAGCAGCCAAGACGATAGGGGTGTTCGCACCGGGGAGCTGTTTTTT.

The chain is built from TRBV20-1 and TRBJ1-1; 12 positions agree with TRBD1. Germline CDR1 reads DFQATT; CDR2 reads SNEGSKA (reference sequence). CDR3 length: 14 amino acids. V lost 3 bases, J lost 4 bases, and 3 bases stayed unmatched. CDR3 coding DNA: TGCAGTGCTAGGAAGGGACAGGGGGCCACTGAAGCTTTCTTT. It specifies CSARKGQGATEAFF.

A single count supports this clonotype. The CDR3 DNA is TGCGCCAGCAGCCAAGATGCGGGCAGGGGAGTGACCGGGGAGCTGTTTTTT. Translated: CASSQDAGRGVTGELFF. The chain couples TRBV4-1 to TRBJ2-2; D is perhaps TRBD1 (6 bases). Germline V gene sequence: CDR1 MGHRA, CDR2 YSYEKL. CDR3 length equals 17 residues. V shed 0 bases and J shed 5 bases, with 16 bases lying between them.

This chain joins TRBV20-1 and TRBJ2-3; TRBD2 aligns across 10 bases. This CDR3 region has 15 residues. The germline V gene encodes CDR1 DFQATT and CDR2 SNEGSKA (reference sequence). Trimming cost V 3 bases and J 5 bases; bases outside gene matches: 8. The DNA for the CDR3 is TGCAGTGCTAGGGCCCTAGCGGGAGCCGTAGATACGCAGTATTTT. Protein sequence: CSARALAGAVDTQYF.

This clonotype has ten or more counts. V usage is TRBV3-1 and J usage is TRBJ1-5; D not resolved. V dropped 2 bases and J dropped 3 bases, with 2 bases sitting between them. Germline V CDR1 and CDR2: LGHDT, YNNKEL (reference sequence). The CDR3 runs 12 residues. In nucleotides, the CDR3 is TGTGCCAGCAGCCAATACAATCAGCCCCAGCATTTT. It yields the protein CASSQYNQPQHF.

V usage is TRBV14 and J usage is TRBJ2-7; 13 bases are a match to TRBD2. J was trimmed by 4 bases and V by 0 bases; bases with no gene match: 6. CDR3 length: 17 residues. CDR1 and CDR2 from the germline V gene are SGHDN and FVKESK. The CDR3 DNA is TGTGCCAGCAGCCAAGAACCCTGGACTAGCGGGAGTTACGAGCAGTACTTC. It yields the protein CASSQEPWTSGSYEQYF.

The table lists this clonotype with a few counts. The V and J genes are TRBV18 and TRBJ2-3; 11 nucleotides align to TRBD2. V trimming: 0 bases; J trimming: 5 bases; junction bases outside the gene matches: 4. The length of the CDR3 is 16 residues. Germline V gene lookup returns CDR1 KGHSH and CDR2 LQKENI. The CDR3 region is CASSPPAGTSGDTQYF. For the CDR3, the DNA is TGTGCCAGCTCACCACCGGCAGGGACTAGCGGAGATACGCAGTATTTT.

This clonotype has a count of ten or more. The chain is built from TRBV2 and TRBJ2-7; the D is unclear. Germline lookup yields CDR1 SNHLY and CDR2 FYNNEI. The CDR3 has 12 residues. Deletions cut 2 bases from V and 2 bases from J, with 4 bases between. The CDR3 DNA reads as TGTGCCAGCAGTGAAAACCCCTACGAGCAGTACTTC. This encodes CASSENPYEQYF.

Comments on this clonotype: A much larger clonotype is one base distant, so this may be a read error. The V gene is TRBV7-2, the J gene TRBJ2-1; maybe TRBD1 (6 bases). This CDR3 region has 15 residues. CDR1 and CDR2 from the germline V gene are SGHTA and FQGNSA. CDR3 nucleotide sequence: TGTGCAGCCTCCCCGGAGCTGGGGGCCCAAGAGACCCAGTTCTTC. It translates to CAASPELGAQETQFF.

V and J are TRBV14 and TRBJ1-1; D remains ambiguous. The CDR3 consists of 13 residues. Germline values: CDR1 SGHDN, CDR2 FVKESK. Trimming stripped 6 bases from V and 0 bases from J, with 8 bases between. The CDR3 DNA reads TGTGCCAGCAGTATTATCTTGAACACTGAAGCTTTCTTT. Its protein product is CASSIILNTEAFF. Filled out from reference TRBV14 and TRBJ1-1, the complete variable domain reads EAGVTQFPSHSVIEKGQTVTLRCDPISGHDNLYWYRRVMGKEIKFLLHFVKESKQDESGMPNNRFLAERTGGTYSTLKVQPAELEDSGVYFCASSIILNTEAFFGQGTRLTVV.

The chain links TRBV2 to TRBJ2-7, with D hard to call. The V end lost 6 bases, the J end lost 5 bases, and 11 bases lay between the germline ends. The CDR3 spans 12 residues. From germline, CDR1 is SNHLY and CDR2 FYNNEI. The CDR3 loop is CASSQDGNEQYF. The DNA of the CDR3 is TGTGCCAGCAGCCAGGACGGAAACGAGCAGTACTTC. The variable domain in full, completed from reference TRBV2 and TRBJ2-7, reads EPEVTQTPSHQVTQMGQEVILRCVPISNHLYFYWYRQILGQKVEFLVSFYNNEISEKSEIFDDQFSVERPDGSNFTLKIRSTKLEDSAMYFCASSQDGNEQYFGPGTRLTVT.

The CDR3 is CASSPRMVNYGYTF. CDR3 nucleotide sequence: TGTGCCAGCTCACCACGTATGGTAAACTATGGCTACACCTTC. V gene TRBV18 combines with J gene TRBJ1-2; no definite D call. Trimming pared 1 base from V and 2 bases from J, leaving 8 bases between. The CDR3 sequence is 14 residues long. The germline V gene encodes CDR1 KGHSH and CDR2 LQKENI.

The table lists this clonotype with a few counts. The genes are TRBV5-1 and TRBJ2-3, with 11 bases matching TRBD2. This CDR3 spans 15 amino acids. The germline V gene encodes CDR1 SGHRS and CDR2 YFSETQ. Unmatched junction bases numbered 6, after V lost 7 bases and J lost 2 bases. CDR3 nucleotides: TGCGCCAGCCGCCGACTAGCGGGGACCACAGATACGCAGTATTTT. Amino acid sequence: CASRRLAGTTDTQYF.

The gene calls are TRBV28 and TRBJ2-1, with 8 bases identical to TRBD2. The CDR3 loop spans 17 amino acids. V lost 6 bases to trimming and J lost 0 bases; unmatched junction nucleotides: 10. CDR1 MDHEN and CDR2 SYDVKM come from the germline V gene. The CDR3: CASSPAGLAASYNEQFF. CDR3 in DNA: TGTGCCAGCAGCCCAGCCGGACTAGCTGCCTCCTACAATGAGCAGTTCTTC.

V usage is TRBV4-1 and J usage is TRBJ1-6, with TRBD1 matching over 10 bases. J was trimmed by 8 bases and V by 4 bases; bases with no gene match: 11. Germline lookup yields CDR1 MGHRA and CDR2 YSYEKL. This CDR3 contains 17 residues. CDR3 loop: CASSRPTGTGADSPLHF. The CDR3 DNA reads TGCGCCAGCAGCCGCCCGACCGGGACAGGGGCCGATTCACCCCTCCACTTT.

This clonotype came up a few times. The chain recombines TRBV20-1 with TRBJ2-1, with 8 bases matching TRBD2. The trim removed 5 bases at V and 0 bases at J, leaving 3 bases unmatched. The length of the CDR3 is 14 residues. Looked up from germline, CDR1 is DFQATT and CDR2 is SNEGSKA (reference sequence). The CDR3 here is CSAVAGNSYNEQFF. In nucleotides, the CDR3 is TGCAGTGCTGTAGCGGGAAACTCCTACAATGAGCAGTTCTTC.

Ten or more counts support this clonotype. The chain uses TRBV12-3 or TRBV12-4 and TRBJ2-4; unclear D gene. This CDR3 has 13 residues. V was cut by 3 bases and J by 1 base, with 4 bases left in between. The CDR3 DNA sequence: TGTGCCAGCAGTTTGTCTGCCAAAAACATTCAGTACTTC. It encodes CASSLSAKNIQYF.

This clonotype was seen only a few times. A far larger clone is off by one base, so a read error is likely. The chain has TRBV28 and TRBJ2-7, with D possibly matching TRBD2 (6 bases). The CDR3 spans 11 residues. Germline V CDR1 and CDR2: MDHEN, SYDVKM. This chain's CDR3 is CASSSDYGQYF. In DNA, the CDR3 is TGTGCCAGCAGTTCGGACTACGGGCAGTACTTC.

The rearrangement links TRBV12-3 or TRBV12-4 to TRBJ2-7; D may be TRBD2 (5 bases). The J call may be incorrect, as the DNA end agrees better with TRBJ2-5. The CDR3 contains 15 residues. CDR3 residues: CASSLGNSGRETQYF. In DNA, the CDR3 is TGTGCCAGCAGTCTCGGGAACTCTGGGCGAGAGACCCAGTACTTC.

The table lists this clonotype with a few counts. This chain uses TRBV6-5 with TRBJ2-7; D perhaps matches TRBD2 (5 bases). Trimming took off 2 bases at V and 12 bases at J, with 14 bases between the two ends. The CDR3 contains 12 residues. CDR1 MNHEY and CDR2 SVGAGI come from the germline V gene. The CDR3 DNA reads TGTGCCAGCAGTTACCGGGAAGAGACCCGGTACTTC. This encodes CASSYREETRYF.

The V and J genes are TRBV2 and TRBJ2-1; 7 nucleotides line up with TRBD2. The DNA end is a closer match to TRBJ2-7, so the J assignment may be wrong. The CDR3 spans 12 residues. From germline, CDR1 is SNHLY and CDR2 FYNNEI. CDR3 DNA: TGTGCCAGCATATGGGACTACAACGAGCAGTACTTC. Protein: CASIWDYNEQYF.

Comment on this clonotype: A much larger clone differs by one base, so this may be a read error. V is TRBV7-9 and J is TRBJ2-7; 7 nucleotides match TRBD2. The CDR3 covers 14 residues. The germline V gene encodes CDR1 SEHNR and CDR2 FQNEAQ (reference sequence). CDR3 sequence: CASSTYGTNYGQYF. The DNA of the CDR3 is TGTGCCAGCAGCACCTACGGGACTAACTACGGGCAGTACTTC. Together with reference TRBV7-9 and TRBJ2-7, the CDR3 gives the full variable domain: DTGVSQNPRHKITKRGQNVTFRCDPISEHNRLYWYRQTLGQGPEFLTYFQNEAQLEKSRLLSDRFSAERPKGSFSTLEIQRTEQGDSAMYLCASSTYGTNYGQYFGPGTRLTVT.

The chain recombines TRBV2 with TRBJ1-3; the D gene is possibly TRBD1 (5 bases). The CDR3 consists of 18 residues. Trimming took 3 bases from V and 0 from J, leaving 18 bases between them. Germline assignment: CDR1 SNHLY and CDR2 FYNNEI. For the CDR3, the DNA is TGTGCCAGCAGTGAGGGTCCAGGGCGAGGGATCTCTGGAAACACCATATATTTT. It translates to CASSEGPGRGISGNTIYF. The full variable domain, in which reference TRBV2 and TRBJ1-3 provide the parts outside the CDR3, is EPEVTQTPSHQVTQMGQEVILRCVPISNHLYFYWYRQILGQKVEFLVSFYNNEISEKSEIFDDQFSVERPDGSNFTLKIRSTKLEDSAMYFCASSEGPGRGISGNTIYFGEGSWLTVV.